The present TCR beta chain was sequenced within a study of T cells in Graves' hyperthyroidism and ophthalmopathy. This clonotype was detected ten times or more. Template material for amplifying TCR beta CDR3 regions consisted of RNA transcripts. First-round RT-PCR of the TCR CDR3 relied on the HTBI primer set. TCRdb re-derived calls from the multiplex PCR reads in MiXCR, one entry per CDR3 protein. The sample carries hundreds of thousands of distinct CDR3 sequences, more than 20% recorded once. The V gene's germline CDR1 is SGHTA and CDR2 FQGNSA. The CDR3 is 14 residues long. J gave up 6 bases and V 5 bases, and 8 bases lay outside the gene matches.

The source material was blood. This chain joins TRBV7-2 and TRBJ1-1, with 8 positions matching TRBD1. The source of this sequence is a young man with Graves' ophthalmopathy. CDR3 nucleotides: TGTGCCAGCAGCAGCCGGGACAGGCACCCTGAAGCTTTCTTT. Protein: CASSSRDRHPEAFF.